The entry below gives a single TCR beta chain sequence along with its context. Antigen: not known. This CDR3 is 12 amino acids long. In germline, CDR1 is GTSNPN, CDR2 SVGIG (reference sequence). V lost 2 bases, J lost 6 bases, and 11 bases lay in between. The authors amplified TCR beta CDR3 regions from RNA transcripts. RT-PCR in the first round used HTBI primers; a second-round multiplex PCR followed. MiXCR, run by TCRdb on the multiplex PCR reads, gives a single entry per CDR3 protein. The table lists more than 1,000,000 distinct CDR3 sequences, 36% of them singletons. This record belongs to a study of Graves' ophthalmopathy and Graves' hyperthyroidism. Study conclusions and caveats: Detected in blood as well were most expanded thyroid clonotypes with frequency above 0.001.

Recruitment covered hyperthyroidism patients aged 18 to 65 whose new diagnosis was of under 2 months' duration. This receptor was identified in an adult man with Graves' hyperthyroidism. The sequenced material came from peripheral blood or thyroid tissue (not recorded which). The rearrangement uses TRBV30 and TRBJ2-7; D not resolved. Here the CDR3 DNA reads TGTGCCTGGAGTCGACAAGCCAGCGAGCAGTACTTC. This translates into CAWSRQASEQYF. Supplemented by reference TRBV30 and TRBJ2-7, the full variable domain reads SQTIHQWPATLVQPVGSPLSLECTVEGTSNPNLYWYRQAAGRGLQLLFYSVGIGQISSEVPQNLSASRPQDRQFILSSKKLLLSDSGFYLCAWSRQASEQYFGPGTRLTVT.